This T cell receptor (beta chain) was observed in a study of early T cells in non-severe SARS-CoV-2 infection. TCRdb redid the calling of the 5' RACE reads with MiXCR, one entry per CDR3 protein. The data hold about 59,000 distinct CDR3 sequences, with roughly an eighth observed a single time. J gave up 5 bases and V 5 bases, and 4 bases lay outside the gene matches. The germline V gene encodes CDR1 SGHVS and CDR2 FQNEAQ. CDR3 length equals 14 residues. The genes are TRBV7-8 and TRBJ2-3, with TRBD1 identical over 10 bases. This TCR was sampled from an adult who was a healthcare worker with PCR-confirmed SARS-CoV-2 infection or an uninfected control (not recorded which). Sequenced input: whole blood. This chain's CDR3 is CASSPTGGGDTQYF. In DNA, the CDR3 is TGTGCCAGCAGCCCGACAGGGGGCGGAGATACGCAGTATTTT.